This T cell receptor beta chain was documented in a study of control samples from healthy donors and cancer patients. Clones were read by immunoSEQ multiplex PCR, and TCRdb kept only the in-frame ones, dropping some. The sample has about 160,000 clones, over 85% seen once; the top ten hold almost 6%. Trimming took 0 bases from V and 5 from J, leaving 10 bases between them. The length of the CDR3 is 14 residues. Germline CDR1 reads LGHDT; CDR2 reads YNNKEL (reference sequence). Sequencing was performed on blood. This clonotype was sampled from a man younger than 35 in good health. The chain has TRBV3-1 (or the pseudogene TRBV3-2) and TRBJ2-5; D may be TRBD2 (6 bases). Written as DNA, the CDR3 is TGTGCCAGCAGCCAAGAGGGGGGTTGGGAGACCCAGTACTTC. Amino acids: CASSQEGGWETQYF.